This TCR beta chain came from a study of T cell responses to AZD1222 COVID-19 vaccine. The germline V and J ends were trimmed by 0 bases and 5 bases, with 8 bases remaining between them. The V gene's germline CDR1 is SGDLS and CDR2 YYNGEE. The CDR3 has 13 amino acids. For this clone: No antigen is known for it.

Only in-frame clones appear in the TCRdb table, and some are missing; sequencing was by immunoSEQ multiplex PCR. This sample has 120,000 or so clones, with 88% found just once. Findings and limits, study-wide: The study identified only five to seven AZD1222 recipients as seropositive at baseline. The sample set comprised mostly white British donors with more females, and clonal diversity was possibly underestimated. With dominance at 160-218 and 743-854, vaccine-associated CD4 TCRs spanned spike. After two AZD1222 doses, spike-specific TCR breadth and depth rose versus day 0.

Sequencing was performed on peripheral blood, taken on day 0 of AZD1222 vaccination. This receptor was obtained from an adult in good health. The chain joins TRBV9 to TRBJ2-5, with no clear D. CDR3 bases: TGTGCCAGCAGCGTAGGCCCGGACGAGACCCAGTACTTC. It is translated as CASSVGPDETQYF.